Listed below are T cell receptor beta chains from one sample, sequenced in a study of T-cell reconstitution after alpha-beta-depleted transplantation in children. MiXCR was run by TCRdb on the PCR reads, yielding one entry per CDR3 protein. In the table there are about 480,000 distinct CDR3 sequences, 12% of which are singletons. This specimen consisted of PBMCs from the stem cell graft donor, obtained from the stem cell graft. These receptors were obtained from a human donor who donated a stem cell graft to a child with combined immunodeficiency. CDR3s include the opening cysteine and the closing phenylalanine or tryptophan. A D gene is named only where the DNA matches it firmly. Part of the rows lack a size; the others show once, few, many or a class for expanded clones.

CDR3aa: CASSETGALMNTEAFF
CDR3nt: TGTGCCAGCAGTGAGACAGGGGCCCTCATGAACACTGAAGCTTTCTTT
j_gene: TRBJ1-1
v_gene: TRBV6-2/TRBV6-3
abundance: -
d_gene: TRBD1

CDR3aa: CASSLVGGNNEQFF
CDR3nt: TGTGCCAGCAGTTTAGTGGGGGGGAACAATGAGCAGTTCTTC
j_gene: TRBJ2-1
v_gene: TRBV12-3/TRBV12-4
abundance: medium-sized
d_gene: TRBD2

CDR3aa: CASSFKIHEQYF
CDR3nt: TGTGCCAGCAGCTTTAAGATCCACGAGCAGTACTTC
j_gene: TRBJ2-7
v_gene: TRBV7-2
abundance: few
d_gene: -

CDR3aa: CASRQPIYEQYF
CDR3nt: TGTGCCAGCAGACAACCTATTTACGAGCAGTACTTC
j_gene: TRBJ2-7
v_gene: TRBV6-5
abundance: few
d_gene: -

CDR3aa: CASSSLTAPLAKNIQYF
CDR3nt: TGTGCCAGCAGCTCCCTCACAGCCCCATTAGCCAAAAACATTCAGTACTTC
j_gene: TRBJ2-4
v_gene: TRBV11-2
abundance: few
d_gene: -

CDR3aa: CASRWTDTGELFF
CDR3nt: TGTGCCAGCAGGTGGACCGACACCGGGGAGCTGTTTTTT
j_gene: TRBJ2-2
v_gene: TRBV12-3/TRBV12-4
abundance: many
d_gene: -

CDR3aa: CATGRGPQETQYF
CDR3nt: TGCGCCACGGGCAGGGGGCCACAAGAGACCCAGTACTTC
j_gene: TRBJ2-5
v_gene: TRBV4-1
abundance: -
d_gene: TRBD1

CDR3aa: CASMRDPDTQYF
CDR3nt: TGCGCCAGCATGAGGGACCCGGATACGCAGTATTTT
j_gene: TRBJ2-3
v_gene: TRBV5-1
abundance: -
d_gene: -

CDR3aa: CASSRPPGQGLYEQYF
CDR3nt: TGTGCCAGCAGTCGCCCCCCGGGACAGGGGTTGTACGAGCAGTACTTC
j_gene: TRBJ2-7
v_gene: TRBV6-1
abundance: few
d_gene: TRBD1

CDR3aa: CASSLEGRAYEQYF
CDR3nt: TGCGCCAGCAGCTTGGAAGGCAGGGCCTACGAGCAGTACTTC
j_gene: TRBJ2-7
v_gene: TRBV5-1
abundance: many
d_gene: -

CDR3aa: CSATDGEADTQYF
CDR3nt: TGCAGTGCCACGGACGGGGAAGCAGATACGCAGTATTTT
j_gene: TRBJ2-3
v_gene: TRBV20-1
abundance: few
d_gene: -

CDR3aa: CASRLTWSGTAKNIQYF
CDR3nt: TGTGCCAGCAGACTTACCTGGTCCGGGACCGCCAAAAACATTCAGTACTTC
j_gene: TRBJ2-4
v_gene: TRBV5-5
abundance: -
d_gene: -

CDR3aa: CSATDRHEQYF
CDR3nt: TGCAGTGCTACAGATCGGCACGAGCAGTACTTC
j_gene: TRBJ2-7
v_gene: TRBV20-1
abundance: many
d_gene: -

CDR3aa: CASSFAGGGETQYF
CDR3nt: TGCGCCAGCAGCTTTGCGGGAGGCGGGGAGACCCAGTACTTC
j_gene: TRBJ2-5
v_gene: TRBV5-1
abundance: many
d_gene: TRBD2

CDR3aa: CASSQDLGQVSEQYF
CDR3nt: TGCGCCAGCAGCCAAGATCTCGGTCAAGTAAGCGAGCAGTACTTC
j_gene: TRBJ2-7
v_gene: TRBV4-1
abundance: few
d_gene: -

CDR3aa: CASEDRDSTYEQYF
CDR3nt: TGTGCCAGCGAGGACAGGGACTCCACCTACGAGCAGTACTTC
j_gene: TRBJ2-7
v_gene: TRBV2
abundance: many
d_gene: TRBD1

CDR3aa: CATLKGLHGYTF
CDR3nt: TGTGCCACCCTTAAAGGTCTTCATGGCTACACCTTC
j_gene: TRBJ1-2
v_gene: TRBV6-5
abundance: -
d_gene: -

CDR3aa: CASSYSNSLPQETQYF
CDR3nt: TGTGCCAGCAGTTACTCGAACAGCCTACCCCAAGAGACCCAGTACTTC
j_gene: TRBJ2-5
v_gene: TRBV6-7
abundance: -
d_gene: -

CDR3aa: CAWGTMNTEAFF
CDR3nt: TGTGCCTGGGGAACCATGAACACTGAAGCTTTCTTT
j_gene: TRBJ1-1
v_gene: TRBV30
abundance: -
d_gene: -

CDR3aa: CASSRAGEQYF
CDR3nt: TGTGCCAGCAGCCGGGCGGGCGAGCAGTACTTC
j_gene: TRBJ2-7
v_gene: TRBV7-9
abundance: -
d_gene: -

CDR3aa: CASSYRQGAGTDTQYF
CDR3nt: TGTGCCAGCAGTTACCGACAGGGGGCTGGCACAGATACGCAGTATTTT
j_gene: TRBJ2-3
v_gene: TRBV12-3/TRBV12-4
abundance: -
d_gene: TRBD1

CDR3aa: CSARAQGLNTGELFF
CDR3nt: TGCAGTGCTAGGGCCCAGGGACTGAACACCGGGGAGCTGTTTTTT
j_gene: TRBJ2-2
v_gene: TRBV20-1
abundance: -
d_gene: -

CDR3aa: CASSLSDSGSHEQYF
CDR3nt: TGTGCCAGCAGTTTATCGGATAGCGGGAGTCACGAGCAGTACTTC
j_gene: TRBJ2-7
v_gene: TRBV27
abundance: many
d_gene: TRBD2

CDR3aa: CASSQDFRGGGETQYF
CDR3nt: TGCGCCAGCAGCCAAGATTTCCGGGGGGGCGGGGAGACCCAGTACTTC
j_gene: TRBJ2-5
v_gene: TRBV4-3
abundance: many
d_gene: TRBD2

CDR3aa: CAFDFHTSWETQYF
CDR3nt: TGTGCCTTCGACTTCCACACTAGTTGGGAGACCCAGTACTTC
j_gene: TRBJ2-5
v_gene: TRBV7-2
abundance: -
d_gene: -

CDR3aa: CSAHGGSVYNEQFF
CDR3nt: TGCAGTGCTCACGGCGGGAGTGTCTACAATGAGCAGTTCTTC
j_gene: TRBJ2-1
v_gene: TRBV20-1
abundance: -
d_gene: TRBD2

CDR3aa: CASSPSTGGDYNEQFF
CDR3nt: TGTGCCAGCAGCCCCAGCACCGGGGGGGACTACAATGAGCAGTTCTTC
j_gene: TRBJ2-1
v_gene: TRBV7-9
abundance: few
d_gene: TRBD2

CDR3aa: CSARDHLAAYNQPQHF
CDR3nt: TGCAGTGCTAGAGATCATCTGGCGGCTTATAATCAGCCCCAGCATTTT
j_gene: TRBJ1-5
v_gene: TRBV20-1
abundance: -
d_gene: -

CDR3aa: CASSFQGAKNQPQHF
CDR3nt: TGTGCCAGCAGTTTTCAAGGGGCGAAAAATCAGCCCCAGCATTTT
j_gene: TRBJ1-5
v_gene: TRBV12-3/TRBV12-4
abundance: -
d_gene: -

CDR3aa: CASSLRGPGRNEQFF
CDR3nt: TGTGCCAGCAGTTTAAGGGGGCCGGGAAGAAATGAGCAGTTCTTC
j_gene: TRBJ2-1
v_gene: TRBV12-3/TRBV12-4
abundance: few
d_gene: TRBD1

CDR3aa: CASSPGPGEETQYF
CDR3nt: TGTGCCAGCAGCCCTGGTCCGGGGGAAGAGACCCAGTACTTC
j_gene: TRBJ2-5
v_gene: TRBV21-1
abundance: -
d_gene: -

CDR3aa: CASSFAGTGHTGELFF
CDR3nt: TGTGCCAGCAGTTTCGCCGGGACAGGGCACACCGGGGAGCTGTTTTTT
j_gene: TRBJ2-2
v_gene: TRBV12-3/TRBV12-4
abundance: few
d_gene: TRBD1

CDR3aa: CASSSLATDTQYF
CDR3nt: TGTGCCAGCAGTTCGCTAGCGACAGATACGCAGTATTTT
j_gene: TRBJ2-3
v_gene: TRBV6-5
abundance: few
d_gene: -

CDR3aa: CASSVGGGISYEQYF
CDR3nt: TGTGCCAGCAGCGTAGGTGGGGGGATCTCCTACGAGCAGTACTTC
j_gene: TRBJ2-7
v_gene: TRBV9
abundance: many
d_gene: -

CDR3aa: CASTPGPEETQYF
CDR3nt: TGTGCCAGCACCCCGGGACCGGAGGAGACCCAGTACTTC
j_gene: TRBJ2-5
v_gene: TRBV11-1
abundance: -
d_gene: -

CDR3aa: CASSLWSNQPQHF
CDR3nt: TGTGCCAGCAGTTTATGGAGCAATCAGCCCCAGCATTTT
j_gene: TRBJ1-5
v_gene: TRBV27
abundance: many
d_gene: -

CDR3aa: CASSDRGGTGELFF
CDR3nt: TGTGCCAGCAGCGACAGGGGCGGGACCGGGGAGCTGTTTTTT
j_gene: TRBJ2-2
v_gene: TRBV4-2
abundance: many
d_gene: TRBD1